A selection of T cell receptor beta chains follows, all from one sample in a study of CD8 T cells in ankylosing spondylitis. TCRdb ran MiXCR on the 5' RACE reads and lists one entry per CDR3 protein. The sample contains hundreds of thousands of distinct CDR3 sequences, roughly 26% of which appear only once. The sequenced material came from blood, either unsorted or a sorted T cell fraction (not recorded which). These receptors were collected from a male donor with ankylosing spondylitis. Both conserved end residues are part of each CDR3. The D gene is left open where the match is weak. A clone size is listed for some rows: how often the clone was seen (once, few, many), or a class if it is expanded.

J gene,V gene,clone size,D gene,CDR3 DNA,CDR3 protein
TRBJ2-1,TRBV20-1,few,TRBD2,TGCAGTGCTACCCCCTTAGCGGGTGGCTACAATGAGCAGTTCTTC,CSATPLAGGYNEQFF
TRBJ2-2,TRBV5-1,many,.,TGCGCCAGCAGCGGTAGGGGCAACACCGGGGAGCTGTTTTTT,CASSGRGNTGELFF
TRBJ2-5,TRBV20-1,.,.,TGCAGTGCAACGCCAAGTGGGACCCAGTACTTC,CSATPSGTQYF
TRBJ1-2,TRBV12-3/TRBV12-4,few,.,TGTGCCAGCAGTTTAGAGGAGGGTCTGGGCTACACCTTC,CASSLEEGLGYTF
TRBJ2-1,TRBV29-1,few,.,TGCAGCGTTGTGGGACGGAGCTACAATGAGCAGTTCTTC,CSVVGRSYNEQFF
TRBJ1-1,TRBV7-8,.,.,TGTGCCAGCAGCCAACGACAGTATACAAACACTGAAGCTTTCTTT,CASSQRQYTNTEAFF
TRBJ2-6,TRBV7-9,.,.,TGTGCCACTGGTGCCTCTGGGGCCAACGTCCTGACTTTC,CATGASGANVLTF
TRBJ2-1,TRBV29-1,many,TRBD1,TGCAGCGTTAGTATGACAGGGGACAATGAGCAGTTCTTC,CSVSMTGDNEQFF
TRBJ1-1,TRBV5-1,many,TRBD1,TGCGCCAGCAGCTTGCGACAGGGAAACACTGAAGCTTTCTTT,CASSLRQGNTEAFF
TRBJ2-2,TRBV5-1,.,.,TGCGCCAGCAGCTCGACCGGGGCCGCCGGGGAGCTGTTTTTT,CASSSTGAAGELFF
TRBJ2-1,TRBV5-1,.,.,TGCGCCAGCAGCTGGTGGGTAGCGAATGAGCAGTTCTTC,CASSWWVANEQFF
TRBJ1-1,TRBV7-2,.,TRBD1,TGTGCCAGCAGCTTAATCGGGACAGGGGGTACTGAAGCTTTCTTT,CASSLIGTGGTEAFF
TRBJ2-1,TRBV7-2,.,.,TGTGCCAGCGCGGCGATGAATGAGCAGTTCTTC,CASAAMNEQFF
TRBJ2-7,TRBV19,.,.,TGTGCCAGTAGTATAGAAGAGGGGTTCACCTACGAGCAGTACTTC,CASSIEEGFTYEQYF
TRBJ2-5,TRBV7-9,once,TRBD1,TGTGCCAGCAGCTTCACTGACAGGGGCGAGACCCAGTACTTC,CASSFTDRGETQYF
TRBJ2-1,TRBV5-1,.,TRBD1,TGCGCCAGCAGCGCAAATTCTGGACAGGGAAGGCAGTTCTTC,CASSANSGQGRQFF
TRBJ1-1,TRBV6-5,.,.,TGTGCCAGCAGTTGGCCCTCGATGAACACTGAAGCTTTCTTT,CASSWPSMNTEAFF
TRBJ2-2,TRBV2,few,.,TGTGCCAGCAGGCGGACCGGGGAGCTGTTTTTT,CASRRTGELFF
TRBJ1-1,TRBV5-6,few,.,TGTGCCAGCAGCTTGGTCACTGCCAGGGAGAGGTATAGGCTCGACACTGAAGCTTTCTTT,CASSLVTARERYRLDTEAFF
TRBJ2-1,TRBV3-1,many,TRBD2,TGTGCCAGCAGCCAAAAGGGAGCGGGAGGACATAAGCAGTTCTTC,CASSQKGAGGHKQFF